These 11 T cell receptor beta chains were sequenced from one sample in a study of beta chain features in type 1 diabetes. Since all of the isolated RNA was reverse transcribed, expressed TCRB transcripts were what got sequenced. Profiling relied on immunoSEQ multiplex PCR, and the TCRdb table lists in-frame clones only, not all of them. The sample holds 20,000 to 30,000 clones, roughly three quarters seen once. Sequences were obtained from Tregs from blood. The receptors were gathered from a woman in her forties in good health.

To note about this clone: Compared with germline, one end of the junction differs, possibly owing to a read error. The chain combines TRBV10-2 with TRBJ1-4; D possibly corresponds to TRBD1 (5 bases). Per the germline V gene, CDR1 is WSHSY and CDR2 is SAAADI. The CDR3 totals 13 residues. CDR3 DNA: TGCGCCAGCAGTGAATCCCCCGTCGACAGAATTACTTTT. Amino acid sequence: CASSESPVDRITF.

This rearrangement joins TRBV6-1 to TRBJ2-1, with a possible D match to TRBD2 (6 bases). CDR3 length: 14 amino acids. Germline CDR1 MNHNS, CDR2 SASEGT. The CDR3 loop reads CVTSPRDWGNEQFF. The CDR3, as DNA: TGTGTCACCTCCCCCCGGGACTGGGGGAATGAGCAGTTCTTC.

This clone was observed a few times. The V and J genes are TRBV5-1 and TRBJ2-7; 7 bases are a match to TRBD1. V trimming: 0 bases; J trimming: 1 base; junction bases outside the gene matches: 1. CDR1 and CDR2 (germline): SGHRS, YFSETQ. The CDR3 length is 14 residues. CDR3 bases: TGCGCCAGCAGCTTGGGGGACAGATCCTACGAGCAGTACTTC. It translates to CASSLGDRSYEQYF.

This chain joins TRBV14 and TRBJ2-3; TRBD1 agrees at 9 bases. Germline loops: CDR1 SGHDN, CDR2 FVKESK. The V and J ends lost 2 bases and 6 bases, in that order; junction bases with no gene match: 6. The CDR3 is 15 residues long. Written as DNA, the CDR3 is TGTGCCAGCAGCCAAAGGACACAGGGGGCGGATACGCAGTATTTT. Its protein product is CASSQRTQGADTQYF.

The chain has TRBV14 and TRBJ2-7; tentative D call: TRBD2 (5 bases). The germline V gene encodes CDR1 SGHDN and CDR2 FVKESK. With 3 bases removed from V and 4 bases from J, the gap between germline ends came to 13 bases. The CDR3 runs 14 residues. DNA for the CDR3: TGTGCCAGCAGCCACAGACGGTCGGGATACGAGCAGTACTTC. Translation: CASSHRRSGYEQYF.

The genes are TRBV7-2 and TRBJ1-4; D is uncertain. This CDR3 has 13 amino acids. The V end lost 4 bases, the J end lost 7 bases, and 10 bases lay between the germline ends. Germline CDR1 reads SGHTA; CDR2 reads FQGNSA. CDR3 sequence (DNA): TGTGCCAGCAGCTCCCCGGGGAGTGAAAAACTGTTTTTT. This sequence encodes CASSSPGSEKLFF.

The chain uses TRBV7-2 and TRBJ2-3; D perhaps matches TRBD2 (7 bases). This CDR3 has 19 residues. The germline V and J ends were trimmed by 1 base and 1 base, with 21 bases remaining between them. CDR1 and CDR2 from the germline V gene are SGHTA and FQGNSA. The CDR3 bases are TGTGCCAGCAGCTTAGTGGGGTTTTTTGGGCGGGGGCGCACAGATACGCAGTATTTT. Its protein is CASSLVGFFGRGRTDTQYF.

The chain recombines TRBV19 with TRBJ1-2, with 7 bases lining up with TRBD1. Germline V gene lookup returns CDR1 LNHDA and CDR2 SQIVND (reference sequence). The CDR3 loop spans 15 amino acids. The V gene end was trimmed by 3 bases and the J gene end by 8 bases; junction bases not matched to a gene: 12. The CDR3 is CASSMTNDRAGGYTF. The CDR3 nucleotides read TGTGCCAGTAGTATGACGAACGACAGGGCCGGGGGCTACACCTTC.

The CDR3 region is CATESRGNTGELFF. The DNA of the CDR3 is TGTGCCACCGAATCCAGGGGGAACACCGGGGAGCTGTTTTTT. The V gene is TRBV6-6, the J gene TRBJ2-2, with a weak D call TRBD1 (6 bases). CDR3 size: 14 residues. V was cut by 10 bases and J by 1 base, with 13 bases left in between. Per germline, CDR1 MNHNY and CDR2 SVGAGI (reference sequence).

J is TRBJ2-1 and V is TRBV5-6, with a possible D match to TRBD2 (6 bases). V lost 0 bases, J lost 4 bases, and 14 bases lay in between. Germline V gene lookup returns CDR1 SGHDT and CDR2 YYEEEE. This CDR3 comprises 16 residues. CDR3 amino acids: CASSLEVLAAYNEQFF. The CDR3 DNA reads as TGTGCCAGCAGCTTGGAGGTGTTAGCGGCTTACAATGAGCAGTTCTTC.

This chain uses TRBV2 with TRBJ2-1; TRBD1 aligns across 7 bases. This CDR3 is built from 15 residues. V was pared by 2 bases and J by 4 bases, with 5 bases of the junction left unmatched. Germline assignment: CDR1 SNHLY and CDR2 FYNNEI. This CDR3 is CASSESRQGYNEQFF. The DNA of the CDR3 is TGTGCCAGCAGTGAATCGAGACAGGGATACAATGAGCAGTTCTTC. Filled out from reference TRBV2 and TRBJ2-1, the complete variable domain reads EPEVTQTPSHQVTQMGQEVILRCVPISNHLYFYWYRQILGQKVEFLVSFYNNEISEKSEIFDDQFSVERPDGSNFTLKIRSTKLEDSAMYFCASSESRQGYNEQFFGPGTRLTVL.